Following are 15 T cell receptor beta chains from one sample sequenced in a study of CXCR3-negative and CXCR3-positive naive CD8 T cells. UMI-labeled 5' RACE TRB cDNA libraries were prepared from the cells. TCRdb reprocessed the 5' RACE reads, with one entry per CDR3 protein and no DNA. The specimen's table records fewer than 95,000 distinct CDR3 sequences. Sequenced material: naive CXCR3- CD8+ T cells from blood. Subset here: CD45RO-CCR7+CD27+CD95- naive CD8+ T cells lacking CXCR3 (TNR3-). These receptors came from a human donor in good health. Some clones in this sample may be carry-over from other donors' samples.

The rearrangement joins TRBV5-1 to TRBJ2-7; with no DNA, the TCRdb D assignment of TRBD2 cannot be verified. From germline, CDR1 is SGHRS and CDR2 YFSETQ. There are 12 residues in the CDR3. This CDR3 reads CASSFEGPEQYF.

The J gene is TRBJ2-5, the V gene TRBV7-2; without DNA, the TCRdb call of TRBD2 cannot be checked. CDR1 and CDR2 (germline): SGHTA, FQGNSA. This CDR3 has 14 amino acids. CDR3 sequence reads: CASSFSPGRETQYF.

The CDR3 is CASGWTAYEQYF. This chain links TRBV12-5 with TRBJ2-7; TCRdb calls TRBD1, which cannot be checked without DNA. This CDR3 region has 12 residues. Per germline, CDR1 LGHNT and CDR2 FRNRAP.

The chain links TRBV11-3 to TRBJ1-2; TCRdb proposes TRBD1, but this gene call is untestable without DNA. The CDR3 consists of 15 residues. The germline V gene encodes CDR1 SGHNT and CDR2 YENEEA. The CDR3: CASSPHEGTGYGYTF.

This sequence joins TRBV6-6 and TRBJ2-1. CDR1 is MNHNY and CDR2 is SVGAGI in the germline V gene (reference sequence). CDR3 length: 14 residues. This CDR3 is CASSYSKLSNEQFF.

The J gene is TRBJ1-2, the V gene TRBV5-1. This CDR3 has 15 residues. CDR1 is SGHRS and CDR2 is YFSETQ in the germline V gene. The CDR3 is CASSLATVANYGYTF.

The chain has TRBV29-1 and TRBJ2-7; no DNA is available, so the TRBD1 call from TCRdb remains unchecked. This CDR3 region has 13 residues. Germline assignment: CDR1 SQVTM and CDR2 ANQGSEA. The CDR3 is CSVRRQGDYEQYF.

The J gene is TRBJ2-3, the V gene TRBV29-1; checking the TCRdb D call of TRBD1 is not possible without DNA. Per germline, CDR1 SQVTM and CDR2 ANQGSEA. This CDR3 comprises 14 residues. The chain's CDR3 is CSVESQGRTDTQYF.

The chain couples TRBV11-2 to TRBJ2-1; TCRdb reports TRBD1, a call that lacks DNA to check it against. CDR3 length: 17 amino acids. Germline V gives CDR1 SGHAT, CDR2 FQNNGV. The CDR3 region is CASNPFARRGVYNEQFF.

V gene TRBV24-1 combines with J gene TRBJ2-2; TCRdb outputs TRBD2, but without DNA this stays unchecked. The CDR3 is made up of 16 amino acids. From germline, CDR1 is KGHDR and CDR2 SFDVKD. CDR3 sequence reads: CATSDRTSGSTGELFF.

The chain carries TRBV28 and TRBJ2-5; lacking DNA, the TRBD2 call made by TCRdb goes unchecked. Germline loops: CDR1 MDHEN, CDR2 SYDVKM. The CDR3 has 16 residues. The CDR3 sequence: CASSDWGVAGPETQYF.

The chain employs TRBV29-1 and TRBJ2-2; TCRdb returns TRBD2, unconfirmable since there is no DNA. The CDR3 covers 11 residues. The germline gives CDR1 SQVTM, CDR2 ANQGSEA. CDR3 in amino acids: CSVPLGGELFF.

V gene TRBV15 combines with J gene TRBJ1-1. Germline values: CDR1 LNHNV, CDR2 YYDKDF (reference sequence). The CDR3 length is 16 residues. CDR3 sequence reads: CATSHPPGLRGTEAFF.

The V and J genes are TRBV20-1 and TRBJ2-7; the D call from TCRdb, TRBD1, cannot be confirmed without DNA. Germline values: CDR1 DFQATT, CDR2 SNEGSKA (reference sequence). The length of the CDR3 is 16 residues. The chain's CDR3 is CSASSRDRGLVYEQYF.

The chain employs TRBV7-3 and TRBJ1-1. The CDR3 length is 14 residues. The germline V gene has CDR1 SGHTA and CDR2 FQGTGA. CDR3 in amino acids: CASSLYFTNTEAFF. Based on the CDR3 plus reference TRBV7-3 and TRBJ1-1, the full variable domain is GAGVSQTPSNKVTEKGKYVELRCDPISGHTALYWYRQSLGQGPEFLIYFQGTGAADDSGLPNDRFFAVRPEGSVSTLKIQRTERGDSAVYLCASSLYFTNTEAFFGQGTRLTVV.